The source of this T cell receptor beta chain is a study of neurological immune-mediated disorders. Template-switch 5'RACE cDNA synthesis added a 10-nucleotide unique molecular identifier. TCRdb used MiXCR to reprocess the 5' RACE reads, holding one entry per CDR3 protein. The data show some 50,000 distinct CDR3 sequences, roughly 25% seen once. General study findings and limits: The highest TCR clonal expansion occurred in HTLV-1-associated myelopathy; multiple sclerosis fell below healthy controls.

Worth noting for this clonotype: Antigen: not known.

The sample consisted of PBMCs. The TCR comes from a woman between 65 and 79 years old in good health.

The CDR3 sequence is CASSFKVNTEAFF. CDR3 bases: TGTGCCAGCAGCTTTAAAGTTAACACTGAAGCTTTCTTT. The chain uses TRBV7-3 and TRBJ1-1; D gene ambiguous. The germline gives CDR1 SGHTA, CDR2 FQGTGA. Trimming removed 3 bases from V and 2 bases from J, with 7 bases in between. The CDR3 consists of 13 residues.